One and the same sample provided the 15 T cell receptor beta chains below, sequenced in a study of OX40 agonist ivuxolimab in advanced cancers. Measured with immunoSEQ multiplex PCR; TCRdb has only the in-frame clones, and not every one. Seen here are 95,000 or so clones, around 92% observed once, and the top ten hold roughly 0.5%. This specimen was CD4+ or CD8+ T cells sorted from blood, taken in a trial of the OX40 agonist ivuxolimab. The receptor set was obtained from an adult with an advanced solid tumor such as melanoma, head and neck, liver or kidney cancer.

The rearrangement joins TRBV7-9 to TRBJ1-1, with D uncertain. Germline V gene sequence: CDR1 SEHNR, CDR2 FQNEAQ (reference sequence). V was cut by 0 bases and J by 1 base, with 9 bases left in between. This CDR3 contains 15 residues. The CDR3 DNA sequence: TGTGCCAGCAGCTTAGCACCATCGGGGAACACTGAAGCTTTCTTT. Translation: CASSLAPSGNTEAFF.

V is TRBV5-4 and J is TRBJ2-3; the D gene is possibly TRBD2 (6 bases). CDR3 length: 15 residues. Germline CDR1 SGHNT, CDR2 YYREEE (reference sequence). V was clipped by 4 bases and J by 2 bases, with 14 bases between them. In DNA, the CDR3 is TGTGCCAGCAGCGCACCCCGGGGGTCCACAGATACGCAGTATTTT. It translates to CASSAPRGSTDTQYF.

Concerning this clone: The junction shows a germline mismatch at one end, possibly a read error. The rearrangement links TRBV2 to TRBJ2-1; D remains ambiguous. Per the germline V gene, CDR1 is SNHLY and CDR2 is FYNNEI. This CDR3 region has 12 residues. CDR3 DNA: TGTGCCAGCAGTGAAGCGCAGGAGCCTCCGGTCTTC. Translation: CASSEAQEPPVF.

The CDR3 sequence is CASSFAGTNTEAFF. The CDR3 DNA follows: TGTGCCAGCAGCTTCGCAGGGACGAACACTGAAGCTTTCTTT. The gene calls are TRBV7-8 and TRBJ1-1, with D possibly TRBD1 on 5 matching bases. V was cut by 3 bases and J by 1 base, with 9 bases left in between. CDR1 SGHVS and CDR2 FQNEAQ come from the germline V gene. The CDR3 is 14 amino acids.

The gene calls are TRBV5-4 and TRBJ2-7; unclear D gene. Germline CDR1 is SGHNT and CDR2 is YYREEE (reference sequence). The V end was cut by 7 bases, the J end by 0 bases, with 11 bases between. The CDR3 contains 13 residues. The CDR3 loop is CASGTQSSYEQYF. DNA for the CDR3: TGTGCCAGCGGTACACAGAGCTCCTACGAGCAGTACTTC.

This chain connects TRBV6-6 to TRBJ1-5, with D unresolved. Trimming took off 2 bases at V and 5 bases at J, with 10 bases between the two ends. This CDR3 comprises 14 residues. Germline CDR1 is MNHNY and CDR2 is SVGAGI (reference sequence). The CDR3 loop is CASSYPGSDQPQHF. DNA for the CDR3: TGTGCCAGCAGTTACCCCGGCAGCGATCAGCCCCAGCATTTT.

V is TRBV5-4 and J is TRBJ1-1; no firm D call. CDR1 SGHNT and CDR2 YYREEE come from the germline V gene (reference sequence). The CDR3 runs 15 residues. V was pared by 4 bases and J by 1 base, with 14 bases between. CDR3 in DNA: TGTGCCAGCAGCCTCCAACCGGTGGGGAACACTGAAGCTTTCTTT. Encoded protein: CASSLQPVGNTEAFF.

The rearrangement links TRBV9 to TRBJ2-7; no reliable D call. Germline V gives CDR1 SGDLS, CDR2 YYNGEE. The CDR3 runs to 13 residues. Trimming shortened V by 3 bases and J by 4 bases, and 11 bases separated the two germline ends. DNA for the CDR3: TGTGCCAGCAGCGCGGACCCCCAATACGAGCAGTACTTC. Amino acids: CASSADPQYEQYF. Complete variable domain (other parts from reference TRBV9 and TRBJ2-7): DSGVTQTPKHLITATGQRVTLRCSPRSGDLSVYWYQQSLDQGLQFLIQYYNGEERAKGNILERFSAQQFPDLHSELNLSSLELGDSALYFCASSADPQYEQYFGPGTRLTVT.

The CDR3 bases are TGCGCCAGCAGCTCGGAGGTACGGGACAGCCAAGAGACCCAGTACTTC. This gives the protein CASSSEVRDSQETQYF. The V and J genes are TRBV5-1 and TRBJ2-5, with TRBD1 identical over 7 bases. Germline V gene sequence: CDR1 SGHRS, CDR2 YFSETQ. V shed 3 bases, J shed 1 base, and the junction held 9 bases outside the gene matches. The CDR3 loop spans 16 amino acids. Using reference TRBV5-1 and TRBJ2-5 for the parts outside the CDR3, the full variable domain is KAGVTQTPRYLIKTRGQQVTLSCSPISGHRSVSWYQQTPGQGLQFLFEYFSETQRNKGNFPGRFSGRQFSNSRSEMNVSTLELGDSALYLCASSSEVRDSQETQYFGPGTRLLVL.

The sample holds a few counts of this clone. The chain links TRBV19 to TRBJ2-2; 8 nucleotides match TRBD1. The germline V gene has CDR1 LNHDA and CDR2 SQIVND (reference sequence). The CDR3 contains 16 residues. Germline trimming cut 5 bases from V and 8 bases from J; bases unmatched to any gene: 13. CDR3 bases: TGTGCCAGTAGTCCGGATGGGACAGGTTTGATTGGGGAGCTGTTTTTT. Translated: CASSPDGTGLIGELFF.

This chain joins TRBV5-4 and TRBJ2-3; TRBD2 aligns across 8 bases. This CDR3 is built from 16 residues. CDR1 and CDR2 from the germline V gene are SGHNT and YYREEE (reference sequence). Trimming removed 4 bases from V and 3 bases from J; junction bases left unmatched: 10. CDR3 sequence: CASSHPRGGGTDTQYF. The CDR3 region has the DNA TGTGCCAGCAGCCACCCCCGGGGGGGCGGAACAGATACGCAGTATTTT.

The CDR3 is CASRGTGTPPVNTEAFF. The CDR3 nucleotides are TGCGCCAGCAGAGGGACAGGGACCCCCCCGGTGAACACTGAAGCTTTCTTT. V is TRBV5-1 and J is TRBJ1-1; 9 positions agree with TRBD1. This CDR3 comprises 17 residues. The V gene end was trimmed by 5 bases and the J gene end by 0 bases; junction bases not matched to a gene: 11. Looked up from germline, CDR1 is SGHRS and CDR2 is YFSETQ. Full variable domain (missing parts from reference TRBV5-1 and TRBJ1-1): KAGVTQTPRYLIKTRGQQVTLSCSPISGHRSVSWYQQTPGQGLQFLFEYFSETQRNKGNFPGRFSGRQFSNSRSEMNVSTLELGDSALYLCASRGTGTPPVNTEAFFGQGTRLTVV.

The chain joins TRBV19 to TRBJ2-2, with D maybe TRBD1 (6 bases). The V gene lost 9 bases and the J gene lost 1 base, with 15 bases spanning the gap. The length of the CDR3 is 15 residues. Germline CDR1 and CDR2: LNHDA and SQIVND (reference sequence). In DNA form, the CDR3 reads TGTGCCAGCCTTCCGAGAGGGGGGAACACCGGGGAGCTGTTTTTT. Translation: CASLPRGGNTGELFF. The full variable domain, completed using reference TRBV19 and TRBJ2-2, is DGGITQSPKYLFRKEGQNVTLSCEQNLNHDAMYWYRQDPGQGLRLIYYSQIVNDFQKGDIAEGYSVSREKKESFPLTVTSAQKNPTAFYLCASLPRGGNTGELFFGEGSRLTVL.

Written as DNA, the CDR3 is TGTGCCAGTCGGCCGGGACAGGGGTACAATGAGCAGTTCTTC. Translating it yields CASRPGQGYNEQFF. The chain employs TRBV19 and TRBJ2-1; 10 bases agree with TRBD1. The V segment lost 8 bases and the J segment 4 bases; nucleotides outside the gene matches: 5. Germline V gives CDR1 LNHDA, CDR2 SQIVND (reference sequence). This CDR3 comprises 14 residues.

The chain combines TRBV11-3 with TRBJ2-3, with D perhaps TRBD2 (6 bases). The CDR3 consists of 15 residues. Germline CDR1 is SGHNT and CDR2 is YENEEA. The V gene lost 8 bases and the J gene lost 1 base, with 16 bases spanning the gap. The DNA of the CDR3 is TGTGCCAGCCTGGGGCGGGGACGACGCACAGATACGCAGTATTTT. Amino acid sequence: CASLGRGRRTDTQYF.